This TCR beta chain was retrieved from a study of control samples from healthy donors and cancer patients. Sequencing used immunoSEQ multiplex PCR; TCRdb keeps in-frame clones, though not all of them. This table holds approximately 100,000 clones, roughly 90% found once. The CDR3 runs 15 residues. Germline V gives CDR1 ENHRY, CDR2 SYGVKD. V was cut by 0 bases and J by 3 bases, with 12 bases left in between. The receptor was derived from a man aged 25 to 45 in good health. The chain combines TRBV10-3 with TRBJ2-7; D call uncertain. Material: blood. CDR3 in DNA: TGTGCCATCAGTGAGTCGATAGACACCTACTACGAGCAGTACTTC. This sequence encodes CAISESIDTYYEQYF.